Below are 21 T cell receptor beta chains sequenced from a single sample in a study of radiotherapy plus CTLA-4 blockade in lung cancer. Libraries were prepared by immunoSEQ multiplex PCR; TCRdb keeps only in-frame clonotypes and omits some of them. The profile covers tens of thousands of clones, with 79% appearing a single time and 8.5% to 10% taken by the ten largest. The material sequenced was peripheral blood, taken from a patient treated with radiotherapy plus ipilimumab. The source of these receptors is a human donor with non-small cell lung cancer who had a complete response to radiotherapy plus ipilimumab.

The genes are TRBV11-3 and TRBJ2-5; D may be TRBD2 (6 bases). This CDR3 is 13 amino acids long. CDR1 and CDR2 from the germline V gene are SGHNT and YENEEA. Trimming shortened V by 3 bases and J by 3 bases, and 8 bases separated the two germline ends. CDR3: CASSLEGKETQYF. In nucleotides, the CDR3 is TGTGCCAGCAGCTTGGAGGGCAAAGAGACCCAGTACTTC.

The CDR3 DNA sequence: TGTGCCAGCAGCTTGGGTTCGCGAGACACCGGGGAGCTGTTTTTT. Protein sequence: CASSLGSRDTGELFF. The chain couples TRBV7-9 to TRBJ2-2, with D hard to call. Trimming stripped 3 bases from V and 3 bases from J, with 11 bases between. Germline V CDR1 and CDR2: SEHNR, FQNEAQ (reference sequence). There are 15 residues in the CDR3.

The table lists this clone with a count of one. The genes are TRBV25-1 and TRBJ2-3; D is unresolved. V lost 1 base and J lost 3, with 2 bases in between. The CDR3 is 12 amino acids. Germline V gene data show CDR1 as MGHDK and CDR2 as SYGVNS. The CDR3 region has the DNA TGTGCCAGCAGTGAATGGACAGATACGCAGTATTTT. This sequence encodes CASSEWTDTQYF.

This clone showed up just once. The genes are TRBV5-1 and TRBJ2-5; D gene unclear. Germline lookup yields CDR1 SGHRS and CDR2 YFSETQ. The V end lost 3 bases, the J end lost 7 bases, and 10 bases lay between the germline ends. This CDR3 spans 12 amino acids. For the CDR3, the DNA is TGCGCCAGCAGCTCCCCTCGTGGGACCCAGTACTTC. Amino acids: CASSSPRGTQYF.

This clone was counted only a few times. V and J are TRBV11-3 and TRBJ1-1; D uncertain. The CDR3 is 17 residues long. Trimming took off 5 bases at V and 0 bases at J, with 19 bases between the two ends. Germline V CDR1 and CDR2: SGHNT, YENEEA. The CDR3 DNA follows: TGTGCCAGCAGCCACGGCCTTCTAGGGCTTTTGAACACTGAAGCTTTCTTT. It yields the protein CASSHGLLGLLNTEAFF.

The chain is built from TRBV5-6 and TRBJ1-1, with D unclear. Germline loops: CDR1 SGHDT, CDR2 YYEEEE. The CDR3 runs 13 residues. The ends were cut back, 0 bases at V and 2 bases at J, with 5 bases in the middle. DNA for the CDR3: TGTGCCAGCAGCTTGGGCGGCAACACTGAAGCTTTCTTT. Translation: CASSLGGNTEAFF.

This chain connects TRBV19 to TRBJ2-7; D gene ambiguous. The CDR3 consists of 13 residues. With 0 bases removed from V and 2 bases from J, the gap between germline ends came to 5 bases. Germline V CDR1 and CDR2: LNHDA, SQIVND (reference sequence). DNA of the CDR3: TGTGCCAGTAGTATAGATCGGGCCTACGAGCAGTACTTC. It is translated as CASSIDRAYEQYF.

There are a few counts of this clone. The chain carries TRBV14 and TRBJ2-2; 8 bases map to TRBD1. The CDR3 is 16 amino acids. V dropped 2 bases and J dropped 1; count of bases not matched to a gene: 3. The germline gives CDR1 SGHDN, CDR2 FVKESK. CDR3 nucleotides: TGTGCCAGCAGCCAACAGGGGGCACGGAACACCGGGGAGCTGTTTTTT. Encoded protein: CASSQQGARNTGELFF.

Of note for this clone: Other DNA sequences within the sample encode an identical CDR3. J is TRBJ2-3 and V is TRBV18; D uncertain. The CDR3 runs 12 residues. V was shortened by 3 bases and J by 0 bases, with 1 base between the two germline ends. The germline V gene has CDR1 KGHSH and CDR2 LQKENI. The CDR3 reads CASSPSTDTQYF. CDR3 nucleotides: TGTGCCAGCTCACCTAGCACAGATACGCAGTATTTT.

V and J are TRBV11-3 and TRBJ2-3; tentative D call: TRBD2 (5 bases). Germline CDR1 is SGHNT and CDR2 is YENEEA. Trimming shortened V by 5 bases and J by 0 bases, and 15 bases separated the two germline ends. The CDR3 consists of 16 residues. CDR3 sequence: CASSPAGGSSTDTQYF. The CDR3 nucleotides are TGTGCCAGCAGCCCGGCGGGCGGATCTAGCACAGATACGCAGTATTTT.

The V call is TRBV5-1, the J call TRBJ2-7, with TRBD1 matching 7 bases. This CDR3 is 14 amino acids long. V shed 0 bases, J shed 5 bases, and the junction held 5 bases outside the gene matches. Germline V gives CDR1 SGHRS, CDR2 YFSETQ. As DNA, the CDR3 is TGCGCCAGCAGCTTGGTTGGCCAGGGGGACGAGCAGTACGTC. This gives the protein CASSLVGQGDEQYV.

The rearrangement links TRBV5-4 to TRBJ2-3, with 7 bases aligning to TRBD2. The CDR3 is 15 amino acids. Germline CDR1 is SGHNT and CDR2 is YYREEE (reference sequence). The ends lost 5 bases at V and 1 base at J; junction bases unmatched: 7. CDR3 sequence: CASRGASGGTDTQYF. The CDR3 DNA is TGTGCCAGCAGGGGAGCTAGCGGTGGCACAGATACGCAGTATTTT.

The chain joins TRBV6-1 to TRBJ1-1; the D is unclear. The CDR3 loop spans 16 amino acids. The ends were cut back, 2 bases at V and 1 base at J, with 14 bases in the middle. Germline CDR1 and CDR2: MNHNS and SASEGT. DNA of the CDR3: TGTGCCAGCAGTGAAAGGTGGCAGGTAAAGAACACTGAAGCTTTCTTT. The encoded protein is CASSERWQVKNTEAFF.

This chain links TRBV7-9 with TRBJ2-1, with D tentatively TRBD1 (6 bases). CDR3 length equals 15 residues. V lost 7 bases and J 6 bases, leaving 19 bases between the germline ends. Looked up from germline, CDR1 is SEHNR and CDR2 is FQNEAQ (reference sequence). CDR3 region: CASTLVGGMGNEQFF. CDR3 sequence (DNA): TGTGCCAGCACCCTTGTAGGGGGTATGGGCAATGAGCAGTTCTTC.

Only a few counts were recorded for this clone. The J gene is TRBJ1-1, the V gene TRBV25-1; 8 bases map to TRBD1. Per germline, CDR1 MGHDK and CDR2 SYGVNS. The CDR3 length is 13 residues. The V and J ends lost 7 bases and 7 bases, in that order; junction bases with no gene match: 8. The CDR3: CASTNDRGLEAFF. CDR3 bases: TGTGCCAGCACCAATGACAGGGGCCTTGAAGCTTTCTTT.

V and J are TRBV29-1 and TRBJ1-2; D not certain. The CDR3 length is 14 residues. V dropped 4 bases and J dropped 0 bases, with 12 bases sitting between them. Germline lookup yields CDR1 SQVTM and CDR2 ANQGSEA. The CDR3 DNA is TGCAGCGTTGCGGGCAGTGTAGCTAACTATGGCTACACCTTC. Translation: CSVAGSVANYGYTF.

The chain joins TRBV7-8 to TRBJ1-2, with D unresolved. V lost 2 bases, J lost 6 bases, and 13 bases lay in between. Germline lookup yields CDR1 SGHVS and CDR2 FQNEAQ. The CDR3 spans 14 residues. CDR3 nucleotide sequence: TGTGCCAGCAGCTTATCCACTTACGAGGATGGCTACACCTTC. This encodes CASSLSTYEDGYTF.

The chain is built from TRBV5-6 and TRBJ2-3, with D perhaps assigned TRBD1 or TRBD2 (5 bases each). The CDR3 consists of 15 residues. With 5 bases removed from V and 6 bases from J, the gap between germline ends came to 19 bases. In germline, CDR1 is SGHDT, CDR2 YYEEEE. Here the CDR3 reads CASSPPRRGADTQYF. DNA of the CDR3: TGTGCCAGCAGTCCCCCACGACGAGGGGCCGATACGCAGTATTTT. The entire variable domain, with the rest obtained from reference TRBV5-6 and TRBJ2-3, is as follows: DAGVTQSPTHLIKTRGQQVTLRCSPKSGHDTVSWYQQALGQGPQFIFQYYEEEERQRGNFPDRFSGHQFPNYSSELNVNALLLGDSALYLCASSPPRRGADTQYFGPGTRLTVL.

The chain recombines TRBV2 with TRBJ1-6; no clear D gene. The CDR3 contains 15 residues. Germline V lookup: CDR1 SNHLY, CDR2 FYNNEI. V lost 7 bases, J lost 5 bases, and 15 bases lay in between. The CDR3 DNA reads TGTGCCAGCAACCTGGACGCAGGTCATAATTCACCCCTCCACTTT. Translated: CASNLDAGHNSPLHF.

DNA for the CDR3: TGTGCCAGCTCGGACGGGGGAGGGCAGCCCCAGCATTTT. As protein: CASSDGGGQPQHF. The V and J genes are TRBV18 and TRBJ1-5; tentative D call: TRBD1 (5 bases). The CDR3 runs to 13 residues. Germline assignment: CDR1 KGHSH and CDR2 LQKENI. V was clipped by 6 bases and J by 7 bases, with 13 bases between them.

The sample holds one count of this clone. This chain joins TRBV29-1 and TRBJ2-5; 9 bases line up with TRBD2. The CDR3 extends over 12 amino acids. The junction had 6 bases not matched to a gene; V was cut back by 8 bases and J by 5 bases. Germline V gene sequence: CDR1 SQVTM, CDR2 ANQGSEA. The CDR3, as DNA: TGCAGCATAGCGGCGGGAGGGGAGACCCAGTACTTC. It encodes CSIAAGGETQYF.